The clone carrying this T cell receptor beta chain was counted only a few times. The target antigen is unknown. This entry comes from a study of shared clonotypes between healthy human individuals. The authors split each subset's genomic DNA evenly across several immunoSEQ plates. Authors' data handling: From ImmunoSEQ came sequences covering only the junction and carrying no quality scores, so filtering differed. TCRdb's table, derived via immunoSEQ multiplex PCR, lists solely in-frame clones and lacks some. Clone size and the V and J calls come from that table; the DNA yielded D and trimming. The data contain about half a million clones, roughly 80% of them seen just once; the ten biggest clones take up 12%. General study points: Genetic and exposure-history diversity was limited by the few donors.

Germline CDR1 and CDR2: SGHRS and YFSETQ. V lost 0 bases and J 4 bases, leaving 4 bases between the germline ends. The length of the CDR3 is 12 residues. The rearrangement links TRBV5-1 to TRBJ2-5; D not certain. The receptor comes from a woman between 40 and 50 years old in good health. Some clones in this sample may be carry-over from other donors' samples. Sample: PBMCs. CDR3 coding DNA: TGCGCCAGCAGCTTGGAGACAGAGACCCAGTACTTC. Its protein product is CASSLETETQYF.